This T cell receptor beta chain was identified in a study of response to subunit inactivated influenza vaccine. MiXCR, applied by TCRdb to the RT-PCR reads, yields one record per CDR3 protein. This table holds around 520,000 distinct CDR3 sequences, 10% to 15% found once. CDR3 size: 14 residues. Trimming stripped 1 base from V and 3 bases from J, with 9 bases between. Germline values: CDR1 MDHEN, CDR2 SYDVKM. Source: PBMCs from blood, taken on the day of vaccination. The sequence was collected from a man in his fifties or sixties who received an inactivated influenza vaccine. The chain is built from TRBV28 and TRBJ2-5, with D tentatively TRBD2 (5 bases). The CDR3 DNA reads as TGTGCCAGCAGTTTATTTTCCGGGGAAGAGACCCAGTACTTC. It codes for CASSLFSGEETQYF.